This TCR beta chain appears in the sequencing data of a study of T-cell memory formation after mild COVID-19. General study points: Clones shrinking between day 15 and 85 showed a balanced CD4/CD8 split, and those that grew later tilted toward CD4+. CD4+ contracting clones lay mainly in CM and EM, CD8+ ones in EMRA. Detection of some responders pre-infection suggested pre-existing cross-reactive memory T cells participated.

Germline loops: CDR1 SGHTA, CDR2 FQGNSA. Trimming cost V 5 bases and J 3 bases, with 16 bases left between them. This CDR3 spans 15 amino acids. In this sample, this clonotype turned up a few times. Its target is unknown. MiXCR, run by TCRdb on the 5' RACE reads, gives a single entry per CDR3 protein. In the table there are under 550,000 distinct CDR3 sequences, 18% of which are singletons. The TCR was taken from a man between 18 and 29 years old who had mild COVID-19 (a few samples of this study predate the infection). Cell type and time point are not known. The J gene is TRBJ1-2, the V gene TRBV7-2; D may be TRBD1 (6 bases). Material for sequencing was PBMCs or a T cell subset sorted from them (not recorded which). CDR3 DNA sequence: TGTGCCAGCAGCCTCCAGGGGTCCAGTGACTATGGCTACACCTTC. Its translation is CASSLQGSSDYGYTF.